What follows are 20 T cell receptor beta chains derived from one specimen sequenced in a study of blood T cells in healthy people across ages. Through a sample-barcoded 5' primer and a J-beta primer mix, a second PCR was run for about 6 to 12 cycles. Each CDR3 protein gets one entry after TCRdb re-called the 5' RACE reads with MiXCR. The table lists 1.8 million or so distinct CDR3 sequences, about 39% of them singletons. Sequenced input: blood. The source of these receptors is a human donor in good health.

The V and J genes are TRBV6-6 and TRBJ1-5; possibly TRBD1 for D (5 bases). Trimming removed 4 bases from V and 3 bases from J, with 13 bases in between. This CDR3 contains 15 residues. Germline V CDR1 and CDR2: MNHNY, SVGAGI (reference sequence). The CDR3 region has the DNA TGTGCCAGCAGTTCTGGGGGGGGTACCAATCAGCCCCAGCATTTT. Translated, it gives CASSSGGGTNQPQHF.

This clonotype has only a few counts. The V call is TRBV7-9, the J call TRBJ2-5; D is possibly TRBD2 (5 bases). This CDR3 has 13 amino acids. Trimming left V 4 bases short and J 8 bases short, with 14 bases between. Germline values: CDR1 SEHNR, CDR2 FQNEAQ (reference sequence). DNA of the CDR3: TGTGCCAGCAGCTCCCACCCGAGCGGAACCCAGTACTTC. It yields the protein CASSSHPSGTQYF.

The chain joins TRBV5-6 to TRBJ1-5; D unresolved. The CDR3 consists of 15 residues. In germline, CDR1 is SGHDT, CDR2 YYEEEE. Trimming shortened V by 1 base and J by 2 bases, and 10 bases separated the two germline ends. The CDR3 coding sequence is TGTGCCAGCAGCTTGTGGGGTCGGCGCAATCAGCCCCAGCATTTT. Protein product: CASSLWGRRNQPQHF. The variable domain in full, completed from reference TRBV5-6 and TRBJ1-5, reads DAGVTQSPTHLIKTRGQQVTLRCSPKSGHDTVSWYQQALGQGPQFIFQYYEEEERQRGNFPDRFSGHQFPNYSSELNVNALLLGDSALYLCASSLWGRRNQPQHFGDGTRLSIL.

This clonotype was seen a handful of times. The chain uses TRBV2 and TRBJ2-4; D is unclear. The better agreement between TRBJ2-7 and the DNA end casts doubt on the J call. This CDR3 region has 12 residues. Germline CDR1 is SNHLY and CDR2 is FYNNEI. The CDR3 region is CASRTVPYEQYF. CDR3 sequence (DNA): TGTGCCAGCCGAACGGTTCCCTACGAGCAGTACTTC.

The CDR3 region has the DNA TGCGCCAGCAGCATAAGGGACAGTAGCACCGGGGAGCTGTTTTTT. This sequence encodes CASSIRDSSTGELFF. This chain joins TRBV5-1 and TRBJ2-2, with 7 bases aligning to TRBD1. The trim removed 4 bases at V and 4 bases at J, leaving 7 bases unmatched. The CDR3 totals 15 residues. The germline gives CDR1 SGHRS, CDR2 YFSETQ.

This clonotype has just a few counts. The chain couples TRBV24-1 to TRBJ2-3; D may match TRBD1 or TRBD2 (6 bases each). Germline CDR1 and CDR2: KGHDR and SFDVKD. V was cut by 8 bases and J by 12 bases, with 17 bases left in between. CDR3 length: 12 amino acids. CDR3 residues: CATTSVGGVQYF. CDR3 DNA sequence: TGTGCCACCACTTCCGTGGGGGGCGTCCAGTATTTT.

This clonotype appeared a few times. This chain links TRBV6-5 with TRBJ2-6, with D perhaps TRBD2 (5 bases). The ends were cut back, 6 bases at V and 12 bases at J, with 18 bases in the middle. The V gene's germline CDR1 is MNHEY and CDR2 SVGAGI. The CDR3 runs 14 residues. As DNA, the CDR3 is TGTGCCAGCAGAACGGAGGCTTCCGCGGGCGTCCTGACTTTC. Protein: CASRTEASAGVLTF.

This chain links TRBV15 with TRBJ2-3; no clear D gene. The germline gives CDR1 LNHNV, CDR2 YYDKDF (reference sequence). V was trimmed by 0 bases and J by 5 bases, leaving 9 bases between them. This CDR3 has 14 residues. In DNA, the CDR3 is TGTGCCACCAGCAGAGATCCCCGAGTAGATACGCAGTATTTT. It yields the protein CATSRDPRVDTQYF.

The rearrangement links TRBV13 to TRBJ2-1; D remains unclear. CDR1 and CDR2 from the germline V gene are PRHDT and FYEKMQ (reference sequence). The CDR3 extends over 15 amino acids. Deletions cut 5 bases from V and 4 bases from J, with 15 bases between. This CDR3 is CASSPPWTPYNEQFF. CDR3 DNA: TGTGCCAGCAGCCCCCCGTGGACGCCTTACAATGAGCAGTTCTTC.

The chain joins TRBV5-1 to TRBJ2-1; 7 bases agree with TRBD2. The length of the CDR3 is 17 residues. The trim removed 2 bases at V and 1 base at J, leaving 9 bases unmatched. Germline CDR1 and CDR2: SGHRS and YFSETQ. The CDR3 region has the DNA TGCGCCAGCAGCTTCGGGATAGCGGGTGATTCCTACAATGAGCAGTTCTTC. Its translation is CASSFGIAGDSYNEQFF.

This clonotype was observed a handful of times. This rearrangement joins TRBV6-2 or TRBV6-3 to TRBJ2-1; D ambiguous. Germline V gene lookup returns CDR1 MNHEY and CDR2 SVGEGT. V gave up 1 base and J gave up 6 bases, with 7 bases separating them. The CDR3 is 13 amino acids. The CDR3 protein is CASSYFETNEQFF. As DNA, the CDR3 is TGTGCCAGCAGTTACTTCGAGACCAATGAGCAGTTCTTC.

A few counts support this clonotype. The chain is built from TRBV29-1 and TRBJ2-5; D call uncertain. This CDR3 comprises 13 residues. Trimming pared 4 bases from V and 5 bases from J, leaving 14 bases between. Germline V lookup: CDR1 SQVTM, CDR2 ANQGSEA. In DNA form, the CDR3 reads TGCAGCGTTGCCACCAGTCTTTCGGAGACCCAGTACTTC. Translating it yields CSVATSLSETQYF.

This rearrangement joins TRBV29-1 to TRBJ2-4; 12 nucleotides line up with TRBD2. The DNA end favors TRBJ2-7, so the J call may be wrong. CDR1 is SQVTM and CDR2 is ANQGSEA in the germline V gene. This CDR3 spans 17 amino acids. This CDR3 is CSVEMAATSGRTHEQYF. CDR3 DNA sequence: TGCAGCGTTGAAATGGCCGCCACTAGCGGGAGGACCCACGAGCAGTACTTC.

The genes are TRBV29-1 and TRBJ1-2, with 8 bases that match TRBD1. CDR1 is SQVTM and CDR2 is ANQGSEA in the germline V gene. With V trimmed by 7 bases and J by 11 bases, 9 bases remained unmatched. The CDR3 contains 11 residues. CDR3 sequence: CSAEGDRRYTF. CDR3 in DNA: TGCAGCGCCGAGGGGGACAGGAGGTACACCTTC.

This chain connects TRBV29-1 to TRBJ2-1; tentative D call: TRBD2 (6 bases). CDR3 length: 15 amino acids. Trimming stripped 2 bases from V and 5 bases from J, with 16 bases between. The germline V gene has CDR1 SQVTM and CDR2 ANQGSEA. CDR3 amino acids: CSVEPTSLPNNEQFF. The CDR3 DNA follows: TGCAGCGTTGAACCAACTAGCCTCCCTAACAATGAGCAGTTCTTC.

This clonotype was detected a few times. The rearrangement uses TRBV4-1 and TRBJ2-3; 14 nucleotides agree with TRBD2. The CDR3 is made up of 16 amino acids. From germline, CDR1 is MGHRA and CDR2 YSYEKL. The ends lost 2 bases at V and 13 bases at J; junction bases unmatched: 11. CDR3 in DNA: TGCGCCAGCAGCCAAAGCGGACTAGCGGGGGGACGTAAGAAGTATTTT. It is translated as CASSQSGLAGGRKKYF.

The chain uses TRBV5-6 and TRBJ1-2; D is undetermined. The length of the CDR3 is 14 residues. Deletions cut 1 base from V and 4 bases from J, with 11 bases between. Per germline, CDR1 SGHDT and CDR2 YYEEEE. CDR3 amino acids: CASSLSETIYGYTF. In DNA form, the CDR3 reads TGTGCCAGCAGCTTGTCAGAGACTATCTATGGCTACACCTTC.

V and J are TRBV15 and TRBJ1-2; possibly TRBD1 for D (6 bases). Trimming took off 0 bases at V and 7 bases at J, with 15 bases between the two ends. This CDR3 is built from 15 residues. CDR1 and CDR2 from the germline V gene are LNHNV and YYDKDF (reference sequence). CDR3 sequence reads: CATSRERGRVTGYTF. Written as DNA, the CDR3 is TGTGCCACCAGCAGAGAGCGGGGGCGGGTTACTGGCTACACCTTC.

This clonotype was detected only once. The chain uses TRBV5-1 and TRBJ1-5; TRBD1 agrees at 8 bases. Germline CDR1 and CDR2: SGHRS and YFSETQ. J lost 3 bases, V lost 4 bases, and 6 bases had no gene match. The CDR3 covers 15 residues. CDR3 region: CASSRTGQPNQPQHF. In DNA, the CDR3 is TGCGCCAGCAGCCGGACAGGGCAACCCAATCAGCCCCAGCATTTT.

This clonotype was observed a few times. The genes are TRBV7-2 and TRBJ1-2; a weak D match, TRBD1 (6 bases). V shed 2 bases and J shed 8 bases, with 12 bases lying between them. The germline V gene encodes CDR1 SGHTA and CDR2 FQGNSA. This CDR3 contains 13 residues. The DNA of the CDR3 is TGTGCCAGCAGCTTAAATGGGGGGCGCGGCTACACCTTC. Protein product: CASSLNGGRGYTF.